The 22 T cell receptor beta chains given below trace back to one sample, sequenced in a study of molecular identifiers for immune sequencing clone quantification. TCRdb recomputed calls from the PCR reads with MiXCR, one row per CDR3 protein. The sample records about 320,000 distinct CDR3 sequences, 20% to 25% being singletons. The sequenced sample consisted of naive CD8+ T cells from blood, with Jurkat cell RNA spiked in. The subset is: FACS-sorted CD8+CD4-CCR7+CD45RA+ naive T cells. The source of these receptors is a human donor in good health. Some libraries in this study had Jurkat cell RNA spiked in.

The chain has TRBV19 and TRBJ2-5; the match to TRBD1 covers 8 bases. With V trimmed by 6 bases and J by 2 bases, 5 bases remained unmatched. The CDR3 has 14 residues. The germline V gene has CDR1 LNHDA and CDR2 SQIVND (reference sequence). The DNA of the CDR3 is TGTGCCAGTAGCACGGACAGGGCGCAAGAGACCCAGTACTTC. Translated, it gives CASSTDRAQETQYF.

Ten or more counts support this clonotype. The CDR3 DNA is TGTGCCAGCAGCCGTACGGGACTAGAGTCCTACGAGCAGTACTTC. Encoded protein: CASSRTGLESYEQYF. The chain is built from TRBV7-9 and TRBJ2-7, with 8 bases identical to TRBD2. There are 15 residues in the CDR3. V shed 5 bases and J 1 base; nucleotides not matched to a gene: 7. CDR1 and CDR2 from the germline V gene are SEHNR and FQNEAQ (reference sequence).

On this clonotype itself: A much larger clonotype is one base distant, so this may be a read error. The chain has TRBV5-3 and TRBJ1-2; no firm D call. TRBV5-3 is marked as an open reading frame, function uncertain. V shed 8 bases and J shed 1 base, with 18 bases lying between them. The CDR3 runs to 15 residues. CDR3 bases: TGTGCCAGCAGCCACTCACGAGCAATTAACTATGGCTACACCTTC. It is translated as CASSHSRAINYGYTF.

This clonotype was detected ten times or more. The chain joins TRBV7-9 to TRBJ2-7; 12 positions match TRBD2. V shed 4 bases and J 3 bases; nucleotides not matched to a gene: 7. Per germline, CDR1 SEHNR and CDR2 FQNEAQ (reference sequence). This CDR3 comprises 16 residues. The CDR3 is CASSSTSGRLGYEQYF. CDR3 in DNA: TGTGCCAGCAGCTCCACTAGCGGGAGGCTCGGCTACGAGCAGTACTTC.

On this clonotype itself: A much larger clone lies one base from this, so it may be a read error. V and J are TRBV7-6 and TRBJ2-2; D may be TRBD1 (5 bases). Germline V gene data show CDR1 as SGHVS and CDR2 as FNYEAQ. This CDR3 region has 16 residues. V dropped 3 bases and J dropped 1 base, with 12 bases sitting between them. CDR3 protein: CASSFNGRENTGELFF. The DNA of the CDR3 is TGTGCCAGCAGCTTCAACGGCAGGGAGAACACCGGGGAGCTGTTTTTT.

The chain joins TRBV20-1 to TRBJ2-5; 10 bases are a match to TRBD2. Germline V lookup: CDR1 DFQATT, CDR2 SNEGSKA (reference sequence). Germline trimming cut 0 bases from V and 2 bases from J; bases unmatched to any gene: 3. This CDR3 spans 15 amino acids. Here the CDR3 reads CSARDRAGGQETQYF. In nucleotides, the CDR3 is TGCAGTGCTAGAGATAGAGCGGGGGGGCAAGAGACCCAGTACTTC.

This clonotype has a count of ten or more. This sequence joins TRBV24-1 and TRBJ2-3; 8 nucleotides align to TRBD1. Germline CDR1 reads KGHDR; CDR2 reads SFDVKD. V trimming: 3 bases; J trimming: 3 bases; junction bases outside the gene matches: 13. The CDR3 consists of 18 residues. The CDR3 region is CATSDPIPWTGSTDTQYF. As DNA, the CDR3 is TGTGCCACCAGTGATCCAATCCCCTGGACAGGGTCGACAGATACGCAGTATTTT.

There are a few counts of this clonotype. This CDR3 is CSARDEGSLGEQYF. The CDR3 region has the DNA TGCAGTGCTAGAGATGAGGGGAGCTTGGGGGAGCAGTACTTC. The chain has TRBV20-1 and TRBJ2-7, with D perhaps being TRBD1 or TRBD2 (5 bases each). The germline V gene has CDR1 DFQATT and CDR2 SNEGSKA (reference sequence). CDR3 length: 14 amino acids. Trimming cost V 0 bases and J 7 bases, with 16 bases left between them.

The chain links TRBV4-3 to TRBJ2-7; D not certain. The CDR3 loop spans 17 amino acids. Trimming removed 4 bases from V and 0 bases from J, with 19 bases in between. The germline gives CDR1 LGHNA, CDR2 YSLEER. The DNA of the CDR3 is TGCGCCAGCAGCCTAGGCGCCTGGACGGAAAGCTCCTACGAGCAGTACTTC. Translation gives CASSLGAWTESSYEQYF.

The gene calls are TRBV28 and TRBJ2-7; 11 nucleotides match TRBD2. The V segment lost 6 bases and the J segment 3 bases; nucleotides outside the gene matches: 7. Germline values: CDR1 MDHEN, CDR2 SYDVKM. The CDR3 totals 15 residues. This chain's CDR3 is CASSPTSGAIYEQYF. Written as DNA, the CDR3 is TGTGCCAGCAGCCCGACTAGCGGGGCCATCTACGAGCAGTACTTC.

This clonotype was seen ten or more times. V gene TRBV7-9 combines with J gene TRBJ2-1; 8 nucleotides line up with TRBD2. The CDR3 is 13 amino acids. Germline CDR1 reads SEHNR; CDR2 reads FQNEAQ (reference sequence). The V gene end was trimmed by 6 bases and the J gene end by 8 bases; junction bases not matched to a gene: 6. The CDR3 region is CASRSGLADEQFF. The CDR3 DNA is TGTGCCAGCAGATCAGGACTAGCTGATGAGCAGTTCTTC.

The genes are TRBV20-1 and TRBJ2-3; 12 positions agree with TRBD2. After removal of 8 bases from V and 6 bases from J, the junction contained 12 bases not matched to a gene. Germline loops: CDR1 DFQATT, CDR2 SNEGSKA (reference sequence). This CDR3 contains 15 residues. Written as DNA, the CDR3 is TGCAGTACTCCCGATGGACTAGCGGGATCGGATACGCAGTATTTT. As protein: CSTPDGLAGSDTQYF.

A note on this clonotype: With a much larger clone just one base away, this may be a read error. The chain uses TRBV12-3 or TRBV12-4 and TRBJ2-7; TRBD2 aligns across 8 bases. This CDR3 spans 14 amino acids. The CDR3, as DNA: TGTGCCAGCAGTTTACTAGCGGGTGTCTACGGGCAGTACTTC. Translating it yields CASSLLAGVYGQYF.

This clonotype was counted at least ten times. Here the CDR3 reads CASSFFNQDSYEQYF. The CDR3 DNA is TGTGCCAGCAGTTTTTTCAACCAGGACTCCTACGAGCAGTACTTC. The chain combines TRBV12-3 or TRBV12-4 with TRBJ2-7; D uncertain. There are 15 residues in the CDR3. With 3 bases removed from V and 0 bases from J, the gap between germline ends came to 12 bases.

This clonotype has only one observation. A much bigger clone sits one base away, suggesting this may be a read error. Since the CDR3 does not end with the conserved phenylalanine or tryptophan, this likely comes from a read error. This CDR3 is CAIMMGATLTQYS. The CDR3 DNA reads as TGTGCCATCATGATGGGGGCCACGTTAACGCAGTATTCT. This chain uses TRBV10-3 with TRBJ2-3; D is perhaps TRBD1 (6 bases). Germline V lookup: CDR1 ENHRY, CDR2 SYGVKD. The V end was cut by 7 bases, the J end by 9 bases, with 17 bases between. The CDR3 has 13 amino acids.

This clonotype was observed a handful of times. V usage is TRBV30 and J usage is TRBJ2-4, with TRBD1 identical over 9 bases. After removal of 0 bases from V and 8 bases from J, the junction contained 5 bases not matched to a gene. Germline V gene sequence: CDR1 GTSNPN, CDR2 SVGIG (reference sequence). CDR3 size: 14 residues. CDR3 amino acids: CAWSVGTGYDIQYF. The CDR3 DNA reads TGTGCCTGGAGTGTAGGGACAGGGTATGACATTCAGTACTTC. Using reference TRBV30 and TRBJ2-4 for the parts outside the CDR3, the full variable domain is SQTIHQWPATLVQPVGSPLSLECTVEGTSNPNLYWYRQAAGRGLQLLFYSVGIGQISSEVPQNLSASRPQDRQFILSSKKLLLSDSGFYLCAWSVGTGYDIQYFGAGTRLSVL.

The sample holds many counts of this clonotype. The chain couples TRBV6-5 to TRBJ2-3; TRBD2 might be the D (5 bases). Germline-derived CDR1 and CDR2 are MNHEY and SVGAGI. The CDR3 has 15 residues. The V gene lost 2 bases and the J gene lost 2 bases, with 11 bases spanning the gap. The DNA of the CDR3 is TGTGCCAGCAGTTACGAGGGTCAACTCACAGATACGCAGTATTTT. Amino acid sequence: CASSYEGQLTDTQYF.

A remark on this clonotype: This may arise from a read error, as a much more abundant clone is one base away. V usage is TRBV27 and J usage is TRBJ2-5; 7 nucleotides align to TRBD1. The CDR3 runs 13 residues. Germline CDR1 reads MNHEY; CDR2 reads SMNVEV (reference sequence). CDR3 amino acids: CASSLQGQGTQYF. The DNA for the CDR3 is TGTGCCAGCAGCCTACAGGGGCAAGGGACCCAGTACTTC.

The chain links TRBV6-2 or TRBV6-3 to TRBJ1-1, with 7 bases matching TRBD1. CDR1 is MNHEY and CDR2 is SVGEGT in the germline V gene. This CDR3 contains 13 residues. V lost 5 bases and J lost 8; bases outside the gene matches: 8. The chain's CDR3 is CASSQKQGIEAFF. CDR3 coding DNA: TGTGCCAGCAGTCAAAAACAGGGGATCGAAGCTTTCTTT.

This clonotype was counted many times. The J gene is TRBJ1-1, the V gene TRBV4-3; D is undetermined. This CDR3 spans 13 amino acids. Trimming pared 0 bases from V and 6 bases from J, leaving 8 bases between. Germline V gives CDR1 LGHNA, CDR2 YSLEER. The CDR3 spells CASSQDLGPEAFF. The CDR3 DNA reads TGCGCCAGCAGCCAAGATCTGGGCCCTGAAGCTTTCTTT.

V usage is TRBV4-3 and J usage is TRBJ2-7, with 7 nucleotides matching TRBD1. This CDR3 region has 17 residues. Trimming at V came to 3 bases and at J to 2 bases, leaving 13 bases not matched to a gene. Looked up from germline, CDR1 is LGHNA and CDR2 is YSLEER. The CDR3 bases are TGCGCCAGCAGCCAGAATCGACAGGGAATCGTCCCCTACGAGCAGTACTTC. This gives the protein CASSQNRQGIVPYEQYF.

About this clonotype: This may come from a read error, since a much larger clone is one base off. CDR3 loop: CASSHQDLGTEAFF. CDR3 bases: TGCGCCAGCAGCCACCAAGACTTGGGTACTGAAGCTTTCTTT. V usage is TRBV4-1 and J usage is TRBJ1-1; no firm D call. Germline-derived CDR1 and CDR2 are MGHRA and YSYEKL. The V end was cut by 3 bases, the J end by 5 bases, with 13 bases between. The CDR3 sequence is 14 residues long.